Below are 7 T cell receptor beta chains sequenced from a single sample in a study of T cell responses to AZD1222 COVID-19 vaccine. Assay used: immunoSEQ multiplex PCR; TCRdb lists only in-frame clones, some missing. The repertoire holds around 200,000 clones, with 88% as singletons. The sample in question was peripheral blood, obtained on day 0 of AZD1222 vaccination. These receptors were obtained from an adult in good health.

V and J are TRBV4-3 and TRBJ1-4, with 11 positions matching TRBD1. Per germline, CDR1 LGHNA and CDR2 YSLEER. Trimming took 4 bases from V and 8 from J; bases not matched to a gene: 6. This CDR3 region has 15 residues. The CDR3 loop is CASSPRDRGAEKLFF. The CDR3 region has the DNA TGCGCCAGCAGCCCTCGGGACAGGGGGGCAGAAAAACTGTTTTTT.

On this clone: Different DNA sequences within this sample yield the same CDR3. The rearrangement links TRBV2 to TRBJ2-7, with D unresolved. Deletions cut 6 bases from V and 7 bases from J, with 7 bases between. CDR1 and CDR2 from the germline V gene are SNHLY and FYNNEI. This CDR3 spans 10 amino acids. The CDR3 DNA is TGTGCCAGCAGCGTCTGGGAGCAGTACTTC. Translating gives CASSVWEQYF.

This clone showed up just once. The genes are TRBV30 and TRBJ1-6; no definite D call. Trimming took 3 bases from V and 9 from J, leaving 12 bases between them. CDR3 length equals 13 residues. Germline V gene data show CDR1 as GTSNPN and CDR2 as SVGIG (reference sequence). The CDR3 coding sequence is TGTGCCTGGAGACCCGCCGTTATTTCACCCCTCCACTTT. Its protein product is CAWRPAVISPLHF.

V gene TRBV29-1 combines with J gene TRBJ1-3; D is unresolved. V lost 3 bases and J lost 0, with 3 bases in between. Germline V CDR1 and CDR2: SQVTM, ANQGSEA. The CDR3 totals 12 residues. CDR3 loop: CSVEISGNTIYF. CDR3 nucleotide sequence: TGCAGCGTTGAGATCTCTGGAAACACCATATATTTT.

The chain employs TRBV10-2 and TRBJ1-5, with D uncertain. This CDR3 contains 15 residues. V shed 3 bases and J shed 1 base, with 10 bases lying between them. Germline-derived CDR1 and CDR2 are WSHSY and SAAADI. For the CDR3, the DNA is TGCGCCAGCAGTGAACGTAGTGAGAGCAATCAGCCCCAGCATTTT. It is translated as CASSERSESNQPQHF.

Turning to this clone: The sample contains more than one DNA sequence encoding this CDR3. The V gene is TRBV5-1, the J gene TRBJ1-4, with 10 positions matching TRBD1. The germline gives CDR1 SGHRS, CDR2 YFSETQ. The J segment lost 8 bases and the V segment lost 2 bases, leaving 3 bases of the junction unmatched. The CDR3 has 14 residues. In nucleotides, the CDR3 is TGCGCCAGCAGCTTCGGACAGGGGGGAGAAAAACTGTTTTTT. Translated, it gives CASSFGQGGEKLFF.

The chain links TRBV5-4 to TRBJ1-4; tentatively, D is TRBD1 (6 bases). The CDR3 runs 15 residues. The germline gives CDR1 SGHNT, CDR2 YYREEE (reference sequence). Trimming removed 0 bases from V and 2 bases from J, with 8 bases in between. The CDR3: CASSLVGGTNEKLFF. CDR3 nucleotide sequence: TGTGCCAGCAGCTTGGTGGGGGGCACTAATGAAAAACTGTTTTTT.